Listed here are 31 T cell receptor beta chains from one sample, sequenced in a study of metastatic and nonmetastatic thyroid tumors. Prior to thyroid surgery, none of the patients had received any treatment. TCRdb reprocessed the PCR reads via MiXCR. The sample records 43,000 or so clones, roughly 4% being singletons. Material: blood. These receptors originate from a female donor with papillary thyroid cancer or a benign thyroid nodule (not recorded which). Some clones in this sample may be carry-over from other donors' samples.

This clone was seen repeatedly, ten times or more. The V call is TRBV28, the J call TRBJ2-1, with TRBD1 matching 7 bases. V was clipped by 7 bases and J by 14 bases; unmatched bases: 14. In germline, CDR1 is MDHEN, CDR2 SYDVKM. The CDR3 has 13 residues. The CDR3 coding sequence is TGTGCCAGCAAGCAGCCCTCAAGTGGACAGGAGTTCTTC. Protein sequence: CASKQPSSGQEFF.

This clone has more than one count but fewer than ten. The V and J genes are TRBV4-1 and TRBJ1-2; TRBD1 agrees at 7 bases. CDR3 length: 19 residues. Germline V CDR1 and CDR2: MGHRA, YSYEKL. The J segment lost 6 bases and the V segment lost 4 bases, leaving 23 bases of the junction unmatched. CDR3 nucleotides: TGCGCCAGCAGCCCTACTAAAAATAGATACATAGACAGGGCCAATGGCTACACCTTC. Protein sequence: CASSPTKNRYIDRANGYTF.

This clone was seen at least ten times. This sequence joins TRBV19 and TRBJ1-2, with a possible D match to TRBD1 (6 bases). CDR1 and CDR2 (germline): LNHDA, SQIVND (reference sequence). V was clipped by 5 bases and J by 2 bases, with 15 bases between them. This CDR3 is built from 15 residues. The CDR3 bases are TGTGCCAGTAGTCCCGGGGGCAGTTTAAACTATGGCTACACCTTC. Protein sequence: CASSPGGSLNYGYTF.

In the case of this clone: A much larger clone is a single base away; this may be a read error. The same CDR3 is also encoded by other DNA sequences in this sample. This chain connects TRBV30 to TRBJ1-5, with D hard to call. Per germline, CDR1 GTSNPN and CDR2 SVGIG (reference sequence). Between the trimmed V and J ends, which lost 2 bases and 7 bases, there was a span of 12 bases. This CDR3 spans 13 amino acids. Here the CDR3 reads CAWSSQGVQPQHF. CDR3 nucleotide sequence: TGTGCCTGGAGTTCCCAAGGAGTCCAGCCCCAGCATTTT. The full variable domain, in which reference TRBV30 and TRBJ1-5 provide the parts outside the CDR3, is SQTIHQWPATLVQPVGSPLSLECTVEGTSNPNLYWYRQAAGRGLQLLFYSVGIGQISSEVPQNLSASRPQDRQFILSSKKLLLSDSGFYLCAWSSQGVQPQHFGDGTRLSIL.

This clone came up many times. The gene calls are TRBV10-3 and TRBJ1-2; D uncertain. V was pared by 4 bases and J by 4 bases, with 10 bases between. The germline V gene has CDR1 ENHRY and CDR2 SYGVKD. This CDR3 is built from 13 residues. Written as DNA, the CDR3 is TGTGCCATCAGTGCCGCGAGCGGCTATGGCTACACCTTC. Translating it yields CAISAASGYGYTF.

This clone appeared many times. The CDR3 reads CSAMTGEGTGTLFF. The CDR3 region has the DNA TGCAGTGCCATGACAGGGGAAGGCACCGGGACGCTGTTTTTT. V usage is TRBV20-1 and J usage is TRBJ2-2, with 8 positions matching TRBD1. The CDR3 runs 14 residues. CDR1 is DFQATT and CDR2 is SNEGSKA in the germline V gene (reference sequence). Germline trimming cut 6 bases from V and 13 bases from J; bases unmatched to any gene: 16.

The chain uses TRBV6-2 or TRBV6-3 and TRBJ1-2; 10 bases line up with TRBD1. The ends lost 5 bases at V and 1 base at J; junction bases unmatched: 4. This CDR3 contains 15 residues. Germline V gene data show CDR1 as MNHEY and CDR2 as SVGEGT. CDR3 in DNA: TGTGCCAGCAGTACGACAGGGGGCGGTAACTATGGCTACACCTTC. Protein product: CASSTTGGGNYGYTF.

This clone has more than one count but fewer than ten. The chain uses TRBV12-3 or TRBV12-4 and TRBJ1-1; perhaps TRBD1 as D (5 bases). The CDR3 extends over 14 amino acids. V gave up 1 base and J gave up 0 bases, with 6 bases separating them. In DNA form, the CDR3 reads TGTGCCAGCAGTTTAGGGGGGATGAACACTGAAGCTTTCTTT. It specifies CASSLGGMNTEAFF.

This clone occurred a few times. This sequence joins TRBV6-2 or TRBV6-3 and TRBJ1-5; 10 bases map to TRBD1. V was clipped by 6 bases and J by 5 bases; unmatched bases: 7. The CDR3 is 15 amino acids. Looked up from germline, CDR1 is MNHEY and CDR2 is SVGEGT. As DNA, the CDR3 is TGTGCCAGCAGGCGGACAGGGGGACTCGATCAGCCCCAGCATTTT. It specifies CASRRTGGLDQPQHF.

In its sample, this clone was seen many times. The CDR3 loop is CASSMSGREKLFF. DNA for the CDR3: TGCGCCAGCAGTATGTCGGGAAGGGAAAAACTGTTTTTT. V gene TRBV5-1 combines with J gene TRBJ1-4, with no clear D. The germline gives CDR1 SGHRS, CDR2 YFSETQ. With 5 bases removed from V and 8 bases from J, the gap between germline ends came to 13 bases. The CDR3 covers 13 residues.

Of note for this clone: The junction departs from the called germline gene at one end, perhaps through a read error. CDR3 amino acids: CSAGTYSGQSSYEQHF. The CDR3 DNA follows: TGCAGTGCGGGGACGTATTCGGGGCAAAGCTCCTACGAGCAGCACTTC. V is TRBV20-1 and J is TRBJ2-7, with D tentatively TRBD1 or TRBD2 (5 bases each). The CDR3 is 16 amino acids. Germline V gene lookup returns CDR1 DFQATT and CDR2 SNEGSKA (reference sequence).

The sample holds many counts of this clone. The chain has TRBV6-1 and TRBJ2-1, with D perhaps given as TRBD1 or TRBD2 (5 bases each). The V and J ends lost 2 bases and 0 bases respectively, with 11 bases between them. This CDR3 spans 16 amino acids. Germline values: CDR1 MNHNS, CDR2 SASEGT. In DNA form, the CDR3 reads TGTGCCAGCAGTGAAATCGGGGCGGGCTCCTACAATGAGCAGTTCTTC. Encoded protein: CASSEIGAGSYNEQFF.

The sample holds many counts of this clone. V and J are TRBV12-3 or TRBV12-4 and TRBJ1-5; 8 bases are a match to TRBD1. V dropped 6 bases and J dropped 6; count of bases not matched to a gene: 10. The CDR3 extends over 15 amino acids. In nucleotides, the CDR3 is TGTGCCAGCAGGAGGGGACAGGCCTTTCTTCAGCCCCAGCATTTT. This sequence encodes CASRRGQAFLQPQHF.

The table lists this clone with a few counts. The chain carries TRBV24-1 and TRBJ2-4; D gene ambiguous. CDR1 KGHDR and CDR2 SFDVKD come from the germline V gene. Trimming took 8 bases from V and 11 from J, leaving 15 bases between them. The CDR3 is made up of 12 amino acids. Here the CDR3 reads CATIEQNVVQYF. The DNA of the CDR3 is TGTGCCACCATAGAACAGAATGTAGTTCAGTACTTC.

With respect to this clone: This likely comes from a read error, as the CDR3 has no conserved phenylalanine or tryptophan at its end. This sequence joins TRBV6-5 and TRBJ1-3, with unresolved D. CDR3 length: 11 amino acids. Germline CDR1 MNHEY, CDR2 SVGAGI. V lost 7 bases, J lost 4 bases, and 5 bases lay in between. CDR3 residues: CASNSGNTIYL. The CDR3 DNA sequence: TGTGCCAGCAATTCGGGAAACACCATATATTTA.

Regarding this clone: Possible read error: a much larger clone is one base away. V is TRBV5-5 and J is TRBJ2-5; D is undetermined. CDR1 and CDR2 (germline): SGHKS, YYEKEE (reference sequence). The CDR3 spans 14 residues. In DNA, the CDR3 is TGTGCCAGCAGCTTGGGCACGGACCAAGAGAACCAGTACTTC. This codes for CASSLGTDQENQYF.

The chain joins TRBV6-5 to TRBJ1-1; a weak D match, TRBD1 (5 bases). This CDR3 has 14 amino acids. Germline V lookup: CDR1 MNHEY, CDR2 SVGAGI. V shed 2 bases and J shed 4 bases, with 11 bases lying between them. CDR3 protein: CASSYRGGGTEAFF. The CDR3 DNA is TGTGCCAGCAGTTACCGGGGCGGGGGCACTGAAGCTTTCTTT.

In this sample, this clone turned up many times. This chain's CDR3 is CASSGGGYNEQFF. The DNA of the CDR3 is TGCGCCAGCAGCGGCGGGGGTTACAATGAGCAGTTCTTC. The chain links TRBV5-1 to TRBJ2-1; 7 nucleotides line up with TRBD2. The CDR3 totals 13 residues. With V trimmed by 4 bases and J by 4 bases, 2 bases remained unmatched. Germline values: CDR1 SGHRS, CDR2 YFSETQ.

This clone was counted ten times or more. Being one base from a much bigger clone, this may be a read error. The gene calls are TRBV19 and TRBJ1-1; D not certain. CDR1 is LNHDA and CDR2 is SQIVND in the germline V gene (reference sequence). The CDR3 spans 13 residues. The CDR3 region is CASSFSVNTGAFF. Written as DNA, the CDR3 is TGTGCCAGTAGCTTCTCTGTGAACACTGGAGCTTTCTTT.

This clone has a handful of counts. J is TRBJ1-5 and V is TRBV6-2 or TRBV6-3; D perhaps matches TRBD1 (5 bases). The V and J ends lost 4 bases and 4 bases respectively, with 23 bases between them. The germline CDR1 and CDR2 sequences are MNHEY and SVGEGT. The CDR3 is 18 amino acids. The DNA of the CDR3 is TGTGCCAGCAGTTTGTATATGGGGGTTCTAGGAGGAAATCAGCCCCAGCATTTT. This translates into CASSLYMGVLGGNQPQHF.

This clone turned up a few times. The rearrangement uses TRBV6-1 and TRBJ1-2; 7 bases align to TRBD1. The ends lost 5 bases at V and 6 bases at J; junction bases unmatched: 12. CDR1 MNHNS and CDR2 SASEGT come from the germline V gene. The CDR3 extends over 15 amino acids. DNA of the CDR3: TGTGCCAGCAGTAAACAAGGGGGCAGTCAGGATGGCTACACCTTC. It specifies CASSKQGGSQDGYTF.

J is TRBJ2-1 and V is TRBV4-1; TRBD1 matches at 10 bases. Germline CDR1 and CDR2: MGHRA and YSYEKL. The J segment lost 3 bases and the V segment lost 4 bases, leaving 12 bases of the junction unmatched. The CDR3 has 18 amino acids. CDR3 in amino acids: CASSPPPGQGSLYNEQFF. CDR3 DNA sequence: TGCGCCAGCAGCCCCCCGCCGGGACAGGGGTCCCTCTACAATGAGCAGTTCTTC.

The sample holds many counts of this clone. CDR3 residues: CASSESPGQETQYF. The CDR3, as DNA: TGCGCCAGCAGTGAGTCCCCGGGGCAAGAGACCCAGTACTTC. The chain recombines TRBV10-1 with TRBJ2-5; D might be TRBD2 (5 bases). Germline values: CDR1 WNHNN, CDR2 SYGVQD (reference sequence). Trimming removed 0 bases from V and 2 bases from J, with 7 bases in between. The CDR3 loop spans 14 amino acids.

This clone was seen ten or more times. The chain employs TRBV27 and TRBJ2-7, with no clear D. Germline CDR1 MNHEY, CDR2 SMNVEV (reference sequence). V lost 3 bases, J lost 3 bases, and 9 bases lay in between. The CDR3 length is 13 residues. CDR3 bases: TGTGCCAGCAGTTTGGCGCGGAACTACGAGCAGTACTTC. Its protein is CASSLARNYEQYF.

This clone was counted only a few times. The gene calls are TRBV5-1 and TRBJ2-7; 7 nucleotides agree with TRBD2. The trim removed 4 bases at V and 0 bases at J, leaving 7 bases unmatched. Germline CDR1 reads SGHRS; CDR2 reads YFSETQ. The CDR3 is 15 amino acids. Written as DNA, the CDR3 is TGCGCCAGCAGCGTGGAGCGGGACCCCTCCTACGAGCAGTACTTC. This codes for CASSVERDPSYEQYF.

Remarks on this clone: Since a much larger clone is just one base distant, this may be a read error. This sequence joins TRBV5-5 and TRBJ1-2, with 8 bases identical to TRBD1. CDR3 length: 11 residues. CDR1 is SGHKS and CDR2 is YYEKEE in the germline V gene (reference sequence). CDR3: CASQGAYGHTF. For the CDR3, the DNA is TGTGCCAGCCAGGGGGCCTATGGCCACACCTTC.

A remark on this clone: A much larger clone differs by one base, so this may be a read error. The chain carries TRBV7-8 and TRBJ2-1; a weak D match, TRBD1 (5 bases). Trimming took 1 base from V and 6 from J, leaving 16 bases between them. Germline CDR1 and CDR2: SGHVS and FQNEAQ. This CDR3 region has 16 residues. The CDR3 loop is CASSLGWGSRGNEQFF. CDR3 nucleotides: TGTGCCAGCAGCTTAGGATGGGGAAGTAGGGGCAATGAGCAGTTCTTC.

The chain joins TRBV5-1 to TRBJ1-1; D may be TRBD1 (6 bases). The CDR3 sequence is 12 residues long. Germline-derived CDR1 and CDR2 are SGHRS and YFSETQ. Trimming cost V 4 bases and J 8 bases, with 12 bases left between them. The CDR3 DNA reads TGCGCCAGCAGCCCGGGGACACCAGAAGCTTTCTTT. Translating it yields CASSPGTPEAFF.

This clone was counted at least ten times. This could be a read error, since a much larger clone is one nucleotide away. The chain carries TRBV6-1 and TRBJ2-1; D gene uncertain. The CDR3 extends over 12 amino acids. The germline V gene encodes CDR1 MNHNS and CDR2 SASEGT. The CDR3 spells CASSEIVDEQLF. CDR3 DNA sequence: TGTGCCAGCAGTGAAATCGTTGATGAGCAGCTCTTC.

This clone was detected ten times or more. V and J are TRBV6-1 and TRBJ2-1, with D unresolved. The CDR3 loop spans 16 amino acids. Germline values: CDR1 MNHNS, CDR2 SASEGT. V gave up 5 bases and J gave up 8 bases, with 22 bases separating them. CDR3 DNA sequence: TGTGCCAGCAGTCCTGACGCGAGATCTTACCACGATGAGCAGTTCTTC. Residues: CASSPDARSYHDEQFF.

There are many counts of this clone. This sequence joins TRBV5-1 and TRBJ2-7, with TRBD2 as a possible D gene (5 bases). V was shortened by 3 bases and J by 2 bases, with 12 bases between the two germline ends. The CDR3 runs to 14 residues. In germline, CDR1 is SGHRS, CDR2 YFSETQ. CDR3 in amino acids: CASSWETATYEQYF. CDR3 nucleotides: TGCGCCAGCAGCTGGGAGACGGCAACCTACGAGCAGTACTTC.